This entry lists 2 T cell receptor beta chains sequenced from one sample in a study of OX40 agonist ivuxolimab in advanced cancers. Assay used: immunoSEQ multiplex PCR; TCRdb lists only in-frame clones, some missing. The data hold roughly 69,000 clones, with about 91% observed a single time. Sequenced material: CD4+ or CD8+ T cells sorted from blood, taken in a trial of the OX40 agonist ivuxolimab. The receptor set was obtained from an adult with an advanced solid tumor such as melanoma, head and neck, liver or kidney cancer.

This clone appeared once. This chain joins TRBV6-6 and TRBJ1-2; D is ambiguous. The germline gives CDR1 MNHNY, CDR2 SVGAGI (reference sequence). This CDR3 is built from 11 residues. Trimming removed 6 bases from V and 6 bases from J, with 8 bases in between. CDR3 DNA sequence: TGTGCCAGCAGCAGCGGGAATGGCTACACCTTC. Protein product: CASSSGNGYTF.

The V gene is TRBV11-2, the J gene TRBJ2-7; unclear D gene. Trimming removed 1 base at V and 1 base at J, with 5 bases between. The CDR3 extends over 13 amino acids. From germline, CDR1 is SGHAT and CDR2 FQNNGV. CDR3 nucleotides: TGTGCCAGCAGCTTAGGGGGTTCCTACGAGCAGTACTTC. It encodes CASSLGGSYEQYF.